This T cell receptor (beta chain) was captured in a study of CD8+ T cells in alopecia areata. Notes on the study in general: Relative to mice, TCR sharing across patients was less clear, a difference possibly HLA-related.

Sequencing relied on a cDNA template that was reverse transcribed from extracted RNA. Assay: immunoSEQ multiplex PCR; the TCRdb copy retains only in-frame clones and omits some. Among some 210,000 clones, 57% were seen once, and the ten largest hold more than 0.4%. As for this clone: Its antigen is currently unknown.

V was pared by 4 bases and J by 6 bases, with 13 bases between. The CDR3 has 13 amino acids. Germline V CDR1 and CDR2: SGHRS, YFSETQ. Sample: CD4+ T cells sorted from blood, taken at week 0. The rearrangement uses TRBV5-1 and TRBJ1-1, with D maybe TRBD1 (5 bases). The origin of this receptor is a human donor with alopecia areata. CDR3 nucleotides: TGCGCCAGCAGCCTCGGGGGGTACGCTGAAGCTTTCTTT. Encoded protein: CASSLGGYAEAFF. Supplemented by reference TRBV5-1 and TRBJ1-1, the full variable domain reads KAGVTQTPRYLIKTRGQQVTLSCSPISGHRSVSWYQQTPGQGLQFLFEYFSETQRNKGNFPGRFSGRQFSNSRSEMNVSTLELGDSALYLCASSLGGYAEAFFGQGTRLTVV.